These 25 T cell receptor beta chains were all obtained from the same sample, sequenced in a study of shared clonotypes between healthy human individuals. Sequencing used immunoSEQ multiplex PCR; TCRdb keeps in-frame clones, though not all of them. The table records millions of clones, roughly 91% of them present only once. Selected positively for CCR7 and CD45RO-negative, naive CD8 cells excluded terminally differentiated effector memory CD45RA+ cells. Material: naive CD8+ T cells from PBMCs. Receptor source: a man younger than 35 in good health. Some clones in this sample may be carry-over from other donors' samples.

The rearrangement uses TRBV27 and TRBJ2-1, with 9 nucleotides matching TRBD2. Losses at the gene ends were 3 bases for V and 4 bases for J; bases not matched to a gene: 4. The CDR3 length is 15 residues. Germline CDR1 reads MNHEY; CDR2 reads SMNVEV (reference sequence). In DNA, the CDR3 is TGTGCCAGCAGTTTTTTCGCGGGGGGGTACAATGAGCAGTTCTTC. Translating gives CASSFFAGGYNEQFF.

The chain combines TRBV5-6 with TRBJ2-4; D might be TRBD2 (5 bases). Germline V gives CDR1 SGHDT, CDR2 YYEEEE. CDR3 length: 16 residues. Trimming removed 4 bases from V and 0 bases from J, with 14 bases in between. The CDR3 sequence: CASSETEGLAKNIQYF. The CDR3 DNA is TGTGCCAGCAGCGAAACTGAGGGATTAGCCAAAAACATTCAGTACTTC.

This clone has a single count. Other DNA sequences in this sample translate to the same CDR3. This chain uses TRBV9 with TRBJ2-1, with D possibly TRBD2 on 6 matching bases. V was shortened by 2 bases and J by 2 bases, with 11 bases between the two germline ends. This CDR3 region has 15 residues. Germline V lookup: CDR1 SGDLS, CDR2 YYNGEE. The CDR3 DNA reads as TGTGCCAGCAGCGTGGGGACTCGTACCTACAATGAGCAGTTCTTC. Protein sequence: CASSVGTRTYNEQFF.

V gene TRBV11-2 combines with J gene TRBJ1-1; D unclear. Trimming left V 8 bases short and J 3 bases short, with 13 bases between. This CDR3 contains 13 residues. The germline V gene encodes CDR1 SGHAT and CDR2 FQNNGV. The CDR3 loop reads CASANTRDTEAFF. The CDR3 region has the DNA TGTGCCAGCGCTAACACGAGGGACACTGAAGCTTTCTTT.

The chain is built from TRBV7-9 and TRBJ1-2, with TRBD1 matching 8 bases. This CDR3 is built from 15 residues. With 4 bases clipped from V and 8 bases from J, the junction kept 12 bases outside the gene matches. Looked up from germline, CDR1 is SEHNR and CDR2 is FQNEAQ (reference sequence). CDR3 sequence reads: CASSYEEDRVEGYTF. CDR3 bases: TGTGCCAGCAGCTATGAGGAGGACAGGGTAGAGGGCTACACCTTC. Drawing the rest from reference TRBV7-9 and TRBJ1-2, the complete variable domain is DTGVSQNPRHKITKRGQNVTFRCDPISEHNRLYWYRQTLGQGPEFLTYFQNEAQLEKSRLLSDRFSAERPKGSFSTLEIQRTEQGDSAMYLCASSYEEDRVEGYTFGSGTRLTVV.

The chain is built from TRBV27 and TRBJ1-1; a possible D gene is TRBD1 (6 bases). Germline CDR1 MNHEY, CDR2 SMNVEV (reference sequence). Trimming removed 8 bases at V and 4 bases at J, with 14 bases between. This CDR3 has 13 residues. The CDR3 DNA sequence: TGTGCCAGCGGTACAGGGTCGCTCACTGAAGCTTTCTTT. Translation gives CASGTGSLTEAFF.

CDR3 coding DNA: TGTGCCAGCAGCTTAGGGGTTGCGGGCGGAGAGACCCAGTACTTC. Translated: CASSLGVAGGETQYF. The chain combines TRBV7-9 with TRBJ2-5; TRBD2 is a possible D gene (5 bases). This CDR3 has 15 residues. V shed 1 base and J shed 4 bases, with 13 bases lying between them. Germline-derived CDR1 and CDR2 are SEHNR and FQNEAQ (reference sequence). The full variable domain, with the rest looked up from reference TRBV7-9 and TRBJ2-5, is DTGVSQNPRHKITKRGQNVTFRCDPISEHNRLYWYRQTLGQGPEFLTYFQNEAQLEKSRLLSDRFSAERPKGSFSTLEIQRTEQGDSAMYLCASSLGVAGGETQYFGPGTRLLVL.

The chain joins TRBV6-5 to TRBJ1-1; D is perhaps TRBD1 (5 bases). Trimming shortened V by 0 bases and J by 0 bases, and 8 bases separated the two germline ends. This CDR3 region has 15 residues. Germline CDR1 reads MNHEY; CDR2 reads SVGAGI. CDR3 nucleotides: TGTGCCAGCAGTTACTCCGGGGGGGTGAACACTGAAGCTTTCTTT. This translates into CASSYSGGVNTEAFF.

V is TRBV27 and J is TRBJ2-1; D not certain. With 4 bases removed from V and 1 base from J, the gap between germline ends came to 8 bases. Germline V gene data show CDR1 as MNHEY and CDR2 as SMNVEV (reference sequence). The CDR3 spans 14 residues. Written as DNA, the CDR3 is TGTGCCAGCAGTTGGGGATTTTCCTACAATGAGCAGTTCTTC. Protein: CASSWGFSYNEQFF.

Comment on this clone: The same CDR3 arises from other DNA sequences in this sample as well. This chain links TRBV11-2 with TRBJ2-7, with D uncertain. CDR1 is SGHAT, CDR2 FQNNGV, per germline. Trimming took 0 bases from V and 3 from J, leaving 6 bases between them. This CDR3 region has 13 residues. The chain's CDR3 is CASSLDHGYEQYF. CDR3 coding DNA: TGTGCCAGCAGCTTAGATCATGGCTACGAGCAGTACTTC. The whole variable domain, remainder taken from reference TRBV11-2 and TRBJ2-7, is EAGVAQSPRYKIIEKRQSVAFWCNPISGHATLYWYQQILGQGPKLLIQFQNNGVVDDSQLPKDRFSAERLKGVDSTLKIQPAKLEDSAVYLCASSLDHGYEQYFGPGTRLTVT.

The rearrangement links TRBV27 to TRBJ2-7; D uncertain. The CDR3 is made up of 16 amino acids. V was clipped by 0 bases and J by 3 bases, with 15 bases between them. Per germline, CDR1 MNHEY and CDR2 SMNVEV (reference sequence). The CDR3 DNA sequence: TGTGCCAGCAGTTTATCGAAACCCACACTGGGCTACGAGCAGTACTTC. Protein: CASSLSKPTLGYEQYF.

The rearrangement joins TRBV19 to TRBJ1-3; D not resolved. CDR1 and CDR2 from the germline V gene are LNHDA and SQIVND (reference sequence). This CDR3 is 13 amino acids long. The V gene lost 3 bases and the J gene lost 2 bases, with 5 bases spanning the gap. CDR3 sequence reads: CASSIGAGNTIYF. CDR3 nucleotides: TGTGCCAGTAGTATTGGGGCTGGAAACACCATATATTTT.

This sequence joins TRBV11-2 and TRBJ2-1; TRBD2 aligns across 12 bases. CDR1 and CDR2 (germline): SGHAT, FQNNGV. V trimming: 4 bases; J trimming: 14 bases; junction bases outside the gene matches: 12. The CDR3 sequence is 15 residues long. The CDR3 reads CASSSGLAGSPGEFF. The CDR3 DNA follows: TGTGCCAGCAGCTCAGGACTAGCGGGATCCCCGGGGGAGTTCTTC.

V gene TRBV28 combines with J gene TRBJ2-7, with TRBD1 identical over 7 bases. The CDR3 covers 14 residues. The V segment lost 4 bases and the J segment 2 bases; nucleotides outside the gene matches: 5. CDR1 is MDHEN, CDR2 SYDVKM, per germline. CDR3 nucleotide sequence: TGTGCCAGCAGTTCCCTGGGACAGACCTACGAGCAGTACTTC. Its translation is CASSSLGQTYEQYF.

The rearrangement links TRBV21-1 to TRBJ2-5; the DNA was not used to check the table's D call, TRBD2. TRBV21-1 counts as a pseudogene. The CDR3 covers 13 residues. The CDR3 spells CASELGGRETQYF. CDR3 sequence (DNA): TGTGCCAGCGAACTGGGAGGGCGGGAGACCCAGTACTTC.

The chain uses TRBV30 and TRBJ2-5; 9 bases fit TRBD1. This CDR3 spans 14 amino acids. V gave up 4 bases and J gave up 5 bases; unmatched junction bases: 8. The germline V gene encodes CDR1 GTSNPN and CDR2 SVGIG (reference sequence). The CDR3 sequence is CAWNAGQGRETQYF. DNA of the CDR3: TGTGCCTGGAATGCCGGACAGGGGAGGGAGACCCAGTACTTC.

V and J are TRBV4-3 and TRBJ1-2, with TRBD1 matching over 9 bases. Per germline, CDR1 LGHNA and CDR2 YSLEER. This CDR3 has 17 residues. The junction had 11 bases not matched to a gene; V was cut back by 0 bases and J by 6 bases. The CDR3 region is CASSQEWTGVTYHGYTF. DNA of the CDR3: TGCGCCAGCAGCCAAGAGTGGACAGGGGTGACGTACCATGGCTACACCTTC.

This chain links TRBV2 with TRBJ2-7; D may be TRBD2 (5 bases). Germline V gives CDR1 SNHLY, CDR2 FYNNEI. Trimming took off 2 bases at V and 3 bases at J, with 14 bases between the two ends. The CDR3 is 15 residues long. The CDR3 sequence is CASSEWVGDYYEQYF. The CDR3 DNA is TGTGCCAGCAGTGAATGGGTGGGAGACTACTACGAGCAGTACTTC.

The chain joins TRBV5-5 to TRBJ1-1; weak D call: TRBD1 (5 bases). CDR3 length: 17 residues. The germline CDR1 and CDR2 sequences are SGHKS and YYEKEE (reference sequence). Trimming took 5 bases from V and 11 from J, leaving 31 bases between them. In nucleotides, the CDR3 is TGTGCCAGCAGTGACCCGAGGAGAGGTCAGGGCCCGTCGGAGGCTTTCTTT. Amino acids: CASSDPRRGQGPSEAFF. Combining the CDR3 with reference TRBV5-5 and TRBJ1-1 gives the whole variable domain DAGVTQSPTHLIKTRGQQVTLRCSPISGHKSVSWYQQVLGQGPQFIFQYYEKEERGRGNFPDRFSARQFPNYSSELNVNALLLGDSALYLCASSDPRRGQGPSEAFFGQGTRLTVV.

The rearrangement uses TRBV9 and TRBJ2-1; 7 bases agree with TRBD2. Germline trimming cut 4 bases from V and 2 bases from J; bases unmatched to any gene: 6. In germline, CDR1 is SGDLS, CDR2 YYNGEE. The CDR3 consists of 15 residues. The CDR3 is CASSPGGRAYNEQFF. The CDR3 DNA reads TGTGCCAGCAGCCCTGGCGGGAGAGCCTACAATGAGCAGTTCTTC.

The chain has TRBV27 and TRBJ2-7; TRBD2 might be the D (5 bases). Trimming removed 6 bases from V and 2 bases from J, with 14 bases in between. The germline CDR1 and CDR2 sequences are MNHEY and SMNVEV (reference sequence). The CDR3 spans 14 residues. The CDR3 sequence is CASSPRGQTYEQYF. CDR3 bases: TGTGCCAGCAGCCCTCGCGGGCAAACCTACGAGCAGTACTTC.

The chain recombines TRBV7-8 with TRBJ2-7; 9 bases are a match to TRBD2. V lost 10 bases to trimming and J lost 1 base; unmatched junction nucleotides: 11. Per germline, CDR1 SGHVS and CDR2 FQNEAQ. The CDR3 sequence is 15 residues long. The CDR3 bases are TGTGCCACCAGGGAGTGGCGGGAGGGTTCCTACGAGCAGTACTTC. Its protein product is CATREWREGSYEQYF.

This chain links TRBV7-9 with TRBJ2-7, with 7 bases lining up with TRBD1. V trimming: 0 bases; J trimming: 3 bases; junction bases outside the gene matches: 5. Germline V gene lookup returns CDR1 SEHNR and CDR2 FQNEAQ (reference sequence). The CDR3 has 15 amino acids. The CDR3 protein is CASSLAQTGIYEQYF. The CDR3 DNA reads as TGTGCCAGCAGCTTAGCGCAGACAGGGATCTACGAGCAGTACTTC.

The chain combines TRBV4-3 with TRBJ2-1; the D gene is possibly TRBD2 (6 bases). V lost 0 bases and J lost 4, with 19 bases in between. The CDR3 is made up of 18 amino acids. From germline, CDR1 is LGHNA and CDR2 YSLEER. The DNA for the CDR3 is TGCGCCAGCAGCCAAGATTATGGCGGGATAAGTATTTACAATGAGCAGTTCTTC. Translation gives CASSQDYGGISIYNEQFF.

The chain uses TRBV30 and TRBJ1-5, with 7 nucleotides matching TRBD1. The ends lost 0 bases at V and 10 bases at J; junction bases unmatched: 6. Germline V gene data show CDR1 as GTSNPN and CDR2 as SVGIG (reference sequence). The CDR3 extends over 13 amino acids. CDR3 nucleotide sequence: TGTGCCTGGAGTGTAGGGGAAGGGGGCCCCCAGCATTTT. This encodes CAWSVGEGGPQHF.